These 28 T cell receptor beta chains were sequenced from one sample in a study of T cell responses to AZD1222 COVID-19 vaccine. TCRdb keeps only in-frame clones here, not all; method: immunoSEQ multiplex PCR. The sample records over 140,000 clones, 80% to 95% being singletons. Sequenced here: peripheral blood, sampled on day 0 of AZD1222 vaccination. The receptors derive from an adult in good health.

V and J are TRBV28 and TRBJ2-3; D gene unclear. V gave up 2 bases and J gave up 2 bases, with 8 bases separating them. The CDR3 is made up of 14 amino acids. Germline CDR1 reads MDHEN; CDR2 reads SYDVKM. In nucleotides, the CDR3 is TGTGCCAGCAGTTTAGGTCGGAACACAGATACGCAGTATTTT. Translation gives CASSLGRNTDTQYF.

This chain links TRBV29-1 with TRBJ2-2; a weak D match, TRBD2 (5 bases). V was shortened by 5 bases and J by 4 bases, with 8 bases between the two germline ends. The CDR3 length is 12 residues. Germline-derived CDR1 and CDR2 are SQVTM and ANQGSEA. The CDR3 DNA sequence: TGCAGCGTTACGAGGGTCACCGGGGAGCTGTTTTTT. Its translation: CSVTRVTGELFF.

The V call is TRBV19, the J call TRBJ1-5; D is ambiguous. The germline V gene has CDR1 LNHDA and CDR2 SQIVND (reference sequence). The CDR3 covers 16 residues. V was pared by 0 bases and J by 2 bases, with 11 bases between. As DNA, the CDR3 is TGTGCCAGTAGTATAGAGGGAGGCGGGGGCAATCAGCCCCAGCATTTT. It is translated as CASSIEGGGGNQPQHF.

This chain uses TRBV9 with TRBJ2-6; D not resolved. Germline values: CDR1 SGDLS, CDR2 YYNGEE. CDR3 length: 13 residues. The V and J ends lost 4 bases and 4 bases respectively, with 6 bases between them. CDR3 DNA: TGTGCCAGCAGCTCGCAGGGGGCCAACGTCCTGACTTTC. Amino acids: CASSSQGANVLTF.

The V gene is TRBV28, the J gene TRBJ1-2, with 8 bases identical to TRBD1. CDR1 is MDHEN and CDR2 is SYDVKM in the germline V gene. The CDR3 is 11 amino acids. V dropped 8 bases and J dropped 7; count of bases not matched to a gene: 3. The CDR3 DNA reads TGTGCCAGCGAAGACAGGGGTGGCTACACCTTC. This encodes CASEDRGGYTF.

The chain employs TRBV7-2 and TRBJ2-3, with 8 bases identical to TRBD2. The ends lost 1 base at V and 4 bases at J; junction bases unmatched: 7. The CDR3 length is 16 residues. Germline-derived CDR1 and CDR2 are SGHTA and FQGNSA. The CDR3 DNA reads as TGTGCCAGCAGCTTAGGGTGGCGGGGGGTAGCAGATACGCAGTATTTT. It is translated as CASSLGWRGVADTQYF.

The DNA for the CDR3 is TGTGCCAGCAGTTACTCGGGACTTTCCAATGAGCAGTTCTTC. It encodes CASSYSGLSNEQFF. V usage is TRBV6-2 or TRBV6-3 and J usage is TRBJ2-1; a possible D gene is TRBD2 (6 bases). The CDR3 is 14 residues long. Between the trimmed V and J ends, which lost 0 bases and 6 bases, there was a span of 9 bases. Germline V CDR1 and CDR2: MNHEY, SVGEGT.

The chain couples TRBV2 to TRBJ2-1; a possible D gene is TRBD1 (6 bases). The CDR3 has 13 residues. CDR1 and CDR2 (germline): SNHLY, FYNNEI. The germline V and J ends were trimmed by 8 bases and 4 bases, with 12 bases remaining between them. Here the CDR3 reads CASEGGTYNEQFF. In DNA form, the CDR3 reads TGTGCCAGCGAAGGGGGTACGTACAATGAGCAGTTCTTC.

The CDR3 loop reads CASSFSSGGANEQFF. The CDR3 DNA reads as TGTGCCAGCAGCTTTTCTAGCGGGGGGGCCAATGAGCAGTTCTTC. This chain uses TRBV7-2 with TRBJ2-1, with 12 positions matching TRBD2. The junction had 3 bases not matched to a gene; V was cut back by 3 bases and J by 6 bases. The CDR3 is 15 residues long. The V gene's germline CDR1 is SGHTA and CDR2 FQGNSA.

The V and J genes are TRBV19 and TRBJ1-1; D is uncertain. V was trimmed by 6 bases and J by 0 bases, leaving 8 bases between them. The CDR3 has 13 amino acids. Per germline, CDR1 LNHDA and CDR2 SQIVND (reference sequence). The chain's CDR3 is CASRLQLNTEAFF. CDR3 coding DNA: TGTGCCAGTAGGCTACAGTTGAACACTGAAGCTTTCTTT. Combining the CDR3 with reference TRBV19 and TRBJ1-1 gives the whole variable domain DGGITQSPKYLFRKEGQNVTLSCEQNLNHDAMYWYRQDPGQGLRLIYYSQIVNDFQKGDIAEGYSVSREKKESFPLTVTSAQKNPTAFYLCASRLQLNTEAFFGQGTRLTVV.

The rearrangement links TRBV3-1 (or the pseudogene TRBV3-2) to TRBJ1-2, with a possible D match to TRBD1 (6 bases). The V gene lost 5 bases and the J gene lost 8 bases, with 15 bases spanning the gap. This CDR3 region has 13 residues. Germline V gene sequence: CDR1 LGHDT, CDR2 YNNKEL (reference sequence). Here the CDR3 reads CASSDRGAQGYTF. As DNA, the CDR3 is TGTGCCAGCAGCGATCGGGGGGCCCAGGGCTACACCTTC.

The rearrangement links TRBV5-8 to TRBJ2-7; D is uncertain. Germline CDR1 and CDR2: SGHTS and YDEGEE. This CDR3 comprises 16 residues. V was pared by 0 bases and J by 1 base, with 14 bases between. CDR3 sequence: CASSLAGRSASYEQYF. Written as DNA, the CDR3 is TGTGCCAGCAGCTTGGCAGGCCGGTCAGCTTCCTACGAGCAGTACTTC.

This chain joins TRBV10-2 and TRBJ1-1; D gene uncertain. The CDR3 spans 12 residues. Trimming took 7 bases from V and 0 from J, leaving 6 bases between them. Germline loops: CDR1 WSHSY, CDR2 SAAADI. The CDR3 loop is CASTPLNTEAFF. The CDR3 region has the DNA TGCGCCAGCACCCCGTTGAACACTGAAGCTTTCTTT.

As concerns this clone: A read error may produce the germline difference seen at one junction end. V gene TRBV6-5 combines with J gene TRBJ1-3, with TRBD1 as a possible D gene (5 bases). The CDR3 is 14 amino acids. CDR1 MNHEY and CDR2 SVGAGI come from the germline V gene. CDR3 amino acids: CAGSRGSSGNTIYF. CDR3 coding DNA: TGTGCCGGCAGCCGGGGGAGCTCTGGAAACACCATATATTTT.

The chain's CDR3 is CASSYRGNKNIQYF. CDR3 nucleotide sequence: TGTGCCAGCAGTTACAGGGGCAACAAAAACATTCAGTACTTC. The rearrangement joins TRBV2 to TRBJ2-4, with 7 bases identical to TRBD1. This CDR3 has 14 residues. CDR1 and CDR2 from the germline V gene are SNHLY and FYNNEI. V shed 5 bases and J 3 bases; nucleotides not matched to a gene: 4.

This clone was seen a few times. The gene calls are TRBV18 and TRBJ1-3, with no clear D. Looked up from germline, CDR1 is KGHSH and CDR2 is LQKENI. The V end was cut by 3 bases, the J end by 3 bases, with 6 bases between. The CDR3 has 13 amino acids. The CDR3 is CASSPYFGNTIYF. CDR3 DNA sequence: TGTGCCAGCTCACCTTATTTTGGAAACACCATATATTTT.

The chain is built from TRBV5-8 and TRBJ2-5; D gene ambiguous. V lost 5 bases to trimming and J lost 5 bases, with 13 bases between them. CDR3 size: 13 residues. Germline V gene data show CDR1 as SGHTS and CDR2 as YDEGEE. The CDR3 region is CASRVQMPETQYF. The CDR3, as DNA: TGTGCCAGCAGGGTCCAAATGCCGGAGACCCAGTACTTC.

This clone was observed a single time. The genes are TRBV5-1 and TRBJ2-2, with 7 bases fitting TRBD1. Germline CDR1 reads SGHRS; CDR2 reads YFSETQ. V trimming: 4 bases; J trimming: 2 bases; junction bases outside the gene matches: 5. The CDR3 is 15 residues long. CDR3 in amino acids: CASSPGTVNTGELFF. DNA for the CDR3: TGCGCCAGCAGCCCCGGGACAGTTAACACCGGGGAGCTGTTTTTT.

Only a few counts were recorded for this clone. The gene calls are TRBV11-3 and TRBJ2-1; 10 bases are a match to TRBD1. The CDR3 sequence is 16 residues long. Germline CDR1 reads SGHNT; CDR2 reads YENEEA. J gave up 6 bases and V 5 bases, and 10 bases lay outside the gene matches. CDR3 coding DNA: TGTGCCAGCAGCCCTGGGGGGACAGGGGAAGGCAATGAGCAGTTCTTC. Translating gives CASSPGGTGEGNEQFF. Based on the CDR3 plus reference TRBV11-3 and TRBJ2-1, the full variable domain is EAGVVQSPRYKIIEKKQPVAFWCNPISGHNTLYWYLQNLGQGPELLIRYENEEAVDDSQLPKDRFSAERLKGVDSTLKIQPAELGDSAVYLCASSPGGTGEGNEQFFGPGTRLTVL.

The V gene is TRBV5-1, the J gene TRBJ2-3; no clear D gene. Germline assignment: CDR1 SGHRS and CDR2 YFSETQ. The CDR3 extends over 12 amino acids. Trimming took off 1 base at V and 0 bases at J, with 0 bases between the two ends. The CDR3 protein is CASSLSTDTQYF. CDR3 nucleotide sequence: TGCGCCAGCAGCTTGAGCACAGATACGCAGTATTTT.

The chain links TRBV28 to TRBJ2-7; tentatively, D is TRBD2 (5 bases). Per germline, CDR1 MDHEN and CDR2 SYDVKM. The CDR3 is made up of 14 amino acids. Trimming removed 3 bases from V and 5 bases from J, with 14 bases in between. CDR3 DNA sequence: TGTGCCAGCAGTTTGGGCCCCGGGATCCACGAGCAGTACTTC. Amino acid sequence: CASSLGPGIHEQYF.

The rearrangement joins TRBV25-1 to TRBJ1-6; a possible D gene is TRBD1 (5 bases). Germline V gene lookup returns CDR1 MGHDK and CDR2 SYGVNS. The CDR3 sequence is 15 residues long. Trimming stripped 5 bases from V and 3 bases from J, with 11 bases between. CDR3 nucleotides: TGTGCCAGCAGTCCCCGACAGATCTATAATTCACCCCTCCACTTT. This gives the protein CASSPRQIYNSPLHF. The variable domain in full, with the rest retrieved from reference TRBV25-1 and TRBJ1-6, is EADIYQTPRYLVIGTGKKITLECSQTMGHDKMYWYQQDPGMELHLIHYSYGVNSTEKGDLSSESTVSRIRTEHFPLTLESARPSHTSQYLCASSPRQIYNSPLHFGNGTRLTVT.

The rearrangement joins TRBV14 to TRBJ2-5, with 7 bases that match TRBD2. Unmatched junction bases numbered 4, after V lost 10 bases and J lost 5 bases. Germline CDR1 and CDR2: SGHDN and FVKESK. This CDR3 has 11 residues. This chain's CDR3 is CATGRGETQYF. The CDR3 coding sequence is TGTGCCACTGGGCGGGGGGAGACCCAGTACTTC.

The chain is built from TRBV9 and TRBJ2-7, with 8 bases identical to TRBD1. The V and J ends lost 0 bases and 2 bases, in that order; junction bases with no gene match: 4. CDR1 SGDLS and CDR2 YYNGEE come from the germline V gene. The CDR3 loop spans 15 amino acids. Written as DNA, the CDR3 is TGTGCCAGCAGCGTAGCAGCGACAGGGGCCTACGAGCAGTACTTC. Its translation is CASSVAATGAYEQYF.

CDR3 DNA sequence: TGTGCCAGCAGGGGACTAGCGGGAGGTAACAATGAGCAGTTCTTC. Protein: CASRGLAGGNNEQFF. This chain joins TRBV3-1 (or the pseudogene TRBV3-2) and TRBJ2-1; 15 bases are shared with TRBD2. The CDR3 consists of 15 residues. From germline, CDR1 is LGHDT and CDR2 YNNKEL (reference sequence). V trimming: 6 bases; J trimming: 5 bases; junction bases outside the gene matches: 2.

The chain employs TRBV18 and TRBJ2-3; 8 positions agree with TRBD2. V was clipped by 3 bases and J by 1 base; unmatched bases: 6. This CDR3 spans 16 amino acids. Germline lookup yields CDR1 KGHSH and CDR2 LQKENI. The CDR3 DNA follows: TGTGCCAGCTCACCGCGGGAGGCTGCGCGCACAGATACGCAGTATTTT. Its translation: CASSPREAARTDTQYF. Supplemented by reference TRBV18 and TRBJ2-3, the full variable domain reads NAGVMQNPRHLVRRRGQEARLRCSPMKGHSHVYWYRQLPEEGLKFMVYLQKENIIDESGMPKERFSAEFPKEGPSILRIQQVVRGDSAAYFCASSPREAARTDTQYFGPGTRLTVL.

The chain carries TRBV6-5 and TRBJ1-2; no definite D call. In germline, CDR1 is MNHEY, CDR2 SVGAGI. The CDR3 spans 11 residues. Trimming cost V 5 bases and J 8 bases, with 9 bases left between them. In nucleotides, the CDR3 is TGTGCCAGCAGTCACACCGGCGGCTACACCTTC. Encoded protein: CASSHTGGYTF.

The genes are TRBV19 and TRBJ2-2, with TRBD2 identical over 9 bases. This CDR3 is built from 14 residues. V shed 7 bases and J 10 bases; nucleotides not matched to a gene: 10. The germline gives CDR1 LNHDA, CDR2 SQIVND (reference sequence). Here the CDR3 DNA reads TGTGCCAGTACCCAGCGGGGGGCTTCCGCGGAGCTGTTTTTT. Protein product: CASTQRGASAELFF.